The entry below describes one TCR beta chain. At one end, the junction sequence differs from germline, possibly due to a read error. Germline lookup yields CDR1 SEHNR and CDR2 FQNEAQ (reference sequence). CDR3 length equals 17 residues. Priming with a constant-region primer yielded TCR beta cDNA from 400 to 550 ng total RNA. The TCR beta library was amplified through three nested multiplex PCR rounds in a modified ARM-PCR procedure. Investigators reported that the first two PCR rounds, at about 9 cycles each, used TRBV1-TRBV30 forward primers with a C-beta reverse primer. TCRdb redid the calling of the multiplex PCR reads with MiXCR, one entry per CDR3 protein. The sample holds about 78,000 distinct CDR3 sequences; nearly 70% are singletons and the top ten take 25% to 30%. Co-extraction of both nucleic acids (RNA and DNA) used about 20-33 mg of unsorted bulk tissue. This entry is derived from a study of tumor-infiltrating lymphocytes in primary liver carcinoma.

Sequenced input: liver tumor tissue from sampling region 4. The sample's subset: tumor region T4, right-lateral pole. The source is a man aged 40-50 years with primary liver carcinoma and hepatitis B virus infection. The chain employs TRBV7-9 and TRBJ2-3, with TRBD2 matching over 9 bases. The CDR3 reads CASSQWTSVRVPDTQYF. In nucleotides, the CDR3 is TGTGCCAGCAGCCAGTGGACTAGCGTGAGGGTCCCAGATACGCAGTATTTC.